This T cell receptor (beta chain) was identified in a study of glioma-infiltrating T cells after dendritic cell vaccination. The overall study: Three intradermal dendritic cell vaccine injections were given every two weeks. General study results and limits: Survival was not directly related to TCR clonality in these patients.

With respect to this clone: The antigen is undetermined.

This CDR3 contains 14 residues. V trimming: 7 bases; J trimming: 4 bases; junction bases outside the gene matches: 5. CDR1 and CDR2 (germline): SEHNR, FQNEAQ (reference sequence). This sample's time point: after dendritic cell vaccination, including at tumor progression/relapse. Produced via immunoSEQ multiplex PCR; TCRdb's table is partial and in-frame only. The table includes 72,000 or so clones, around 90% detected once. This specimen was blood, taken after dendritic cell vaccination. The rearrangement joins TRBV7-9 to TRBJ2-1; TRBD2 matches at 9 bases. The clonotype originates from a human donor with glioblastoma. CDR3 protein: CASTASGVYNEQFF. As DNA, the CDR3 is TGTGCCAGCACCGCTAGCGGGGTATACAATGAGCAGTTCTTC.